The source of this T cell receptor (beta chain) is a study of early T cells in non-severe SARS-CoV-2 infection. This clonotype was seen only a few times. TCRdb analysed the 5' RACE reads with MiXCR anew, one entry per CDR3 protein. The table records 100,000 to 150,000 distinct CDR3 sequences, approximately 15% of them present only once. V lost 3 bases to trimming and J lost 0 bases, with 12 bases between them. CDR3 size: 15 residues. Germline CDR1 is KGHSH and CDR2 is LQKENI. This receptor was taken from an adult who was a healthcare worker with PCR-confirmed SARS-CoV-2 infection or an uninfected control (not recorded which). The chain carries TRBV18 and TRBJ2-7; D is possibly TRBD1 (6 bases). Source material: whole blood. CDR3 DNA: TGTGCCAGCTCACCCGACAAGGGGGTCTCCTACGAGCAGTACTTC. Its protein is CASSPDKGVSYEQYF. Filled out from reference TRBV18 and TRBJ2-7, the complete variable domain reads NAGVMQNPRHLVRRRGQEARLRCSPMKGHSHVYWYRQLPEEGLKFMVYLQKENIIDESGMPKERFSAEFPKEGPSILRIQQVVRGDSAAYFCASSPDKGVSYEQYFGPGTRLTVT.